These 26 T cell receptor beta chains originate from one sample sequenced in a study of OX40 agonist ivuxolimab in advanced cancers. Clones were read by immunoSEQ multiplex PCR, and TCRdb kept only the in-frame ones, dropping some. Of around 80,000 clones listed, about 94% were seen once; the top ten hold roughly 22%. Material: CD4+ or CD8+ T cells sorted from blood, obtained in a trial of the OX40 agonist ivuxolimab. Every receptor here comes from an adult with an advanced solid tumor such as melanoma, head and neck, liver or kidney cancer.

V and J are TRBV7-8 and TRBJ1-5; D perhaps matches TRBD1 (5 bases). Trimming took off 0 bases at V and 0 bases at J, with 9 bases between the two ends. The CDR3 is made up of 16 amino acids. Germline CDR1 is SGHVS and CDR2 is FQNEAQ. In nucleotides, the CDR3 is TGTGCCAGCAGCTTAGCGGGGCAATATAGCAATCAGCCCCAGCATTTT. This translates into CASSLAGQYSNQPQHF.

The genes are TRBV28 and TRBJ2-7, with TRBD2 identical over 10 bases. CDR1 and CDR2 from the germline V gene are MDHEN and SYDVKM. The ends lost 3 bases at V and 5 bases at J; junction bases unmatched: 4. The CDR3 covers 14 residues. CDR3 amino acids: CASSLVLAGNEQYF. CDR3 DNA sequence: TGTGCCAGCAGTTTGGTACTAGCGGGAAACGAGCAGTACTTC.

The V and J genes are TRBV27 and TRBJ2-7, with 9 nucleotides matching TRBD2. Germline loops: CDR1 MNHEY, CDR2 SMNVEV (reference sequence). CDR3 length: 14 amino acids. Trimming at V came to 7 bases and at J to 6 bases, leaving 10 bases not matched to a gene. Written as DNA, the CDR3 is TGTGCCAGCACCCGAGTAGCGGGAGTAGGCGAGCAGTACTTC. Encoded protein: CASTRVAGVGEQYF.

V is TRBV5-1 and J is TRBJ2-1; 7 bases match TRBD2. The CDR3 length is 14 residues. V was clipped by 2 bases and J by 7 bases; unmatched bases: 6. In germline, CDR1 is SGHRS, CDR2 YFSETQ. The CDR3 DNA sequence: TGCGCCAGCAGCTTATGGGCTAGCGGTAATGAGCAGTTCTTC. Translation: CASSLWASGNEQFF.

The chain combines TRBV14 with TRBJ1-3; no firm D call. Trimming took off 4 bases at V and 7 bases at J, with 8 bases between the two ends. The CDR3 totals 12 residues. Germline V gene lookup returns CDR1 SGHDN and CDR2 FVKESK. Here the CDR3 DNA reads TGTGCCAGCAGCCCGGCGGGTAACACCATATATTTT. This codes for CASSPAGNTIYF.

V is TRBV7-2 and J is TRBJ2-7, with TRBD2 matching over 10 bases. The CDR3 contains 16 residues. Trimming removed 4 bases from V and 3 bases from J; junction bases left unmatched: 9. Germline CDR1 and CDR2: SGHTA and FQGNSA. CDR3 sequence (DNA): TGTGCCAGCAGCTGGGGGGCTAGCGGGAGAGTCTACGAGCAGTACTTC. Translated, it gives CASSWGASGRVYEQYF.

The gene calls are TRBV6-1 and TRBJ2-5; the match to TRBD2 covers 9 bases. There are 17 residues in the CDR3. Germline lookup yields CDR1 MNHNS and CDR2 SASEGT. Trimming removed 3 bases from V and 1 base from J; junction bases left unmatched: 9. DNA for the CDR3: TGTGCCAGCAGTGACCCGGCTAGCGGGGTCCTCCAAGAGACCCAGTACTTC. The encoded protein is CASSDPASGVLQETQYF.

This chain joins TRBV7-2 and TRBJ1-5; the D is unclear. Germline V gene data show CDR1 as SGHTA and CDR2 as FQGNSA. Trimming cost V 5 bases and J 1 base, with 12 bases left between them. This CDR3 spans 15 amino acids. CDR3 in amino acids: CASSHELQSNQPQHF. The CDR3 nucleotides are TGTGCCAGCAGCCACGAGCTACAAAGCAATCAGCCCCAGCATTTT.

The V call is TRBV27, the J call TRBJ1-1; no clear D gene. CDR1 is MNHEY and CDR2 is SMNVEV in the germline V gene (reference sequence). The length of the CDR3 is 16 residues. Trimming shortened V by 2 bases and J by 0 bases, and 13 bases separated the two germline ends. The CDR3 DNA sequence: TGTGCCAGCAGTTTAACTCCTTATCGGTTGAACACTGAAGCTTTCTTT. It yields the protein CASSLTPYRLNTEAFF.

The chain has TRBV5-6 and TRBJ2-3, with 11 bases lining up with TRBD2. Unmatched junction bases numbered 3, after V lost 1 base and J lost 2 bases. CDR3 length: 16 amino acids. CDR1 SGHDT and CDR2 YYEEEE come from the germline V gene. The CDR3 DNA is TGTGCCAGCAGCTTGCTGACTAGCGGGACCACAGATACGCAGTATTTT. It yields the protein CASSLLTSGTTDTQYF.

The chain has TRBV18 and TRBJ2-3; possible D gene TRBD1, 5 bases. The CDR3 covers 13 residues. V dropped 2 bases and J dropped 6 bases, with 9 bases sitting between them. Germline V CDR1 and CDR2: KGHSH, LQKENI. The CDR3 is CASSPIAGDTQYF. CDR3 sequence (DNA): TGTGCCAGCTCACCAATCGCAGGGGATACGCAGTATTTT.

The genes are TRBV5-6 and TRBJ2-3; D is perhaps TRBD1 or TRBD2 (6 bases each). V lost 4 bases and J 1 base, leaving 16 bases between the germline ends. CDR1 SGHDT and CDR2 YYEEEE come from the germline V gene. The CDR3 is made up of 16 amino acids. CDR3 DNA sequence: TGTGCCAGCAGCCGGTGGAACGGGGGCCGCACAGATACGCAGTATTTT. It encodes CASSRWNGGRTDTQYF.

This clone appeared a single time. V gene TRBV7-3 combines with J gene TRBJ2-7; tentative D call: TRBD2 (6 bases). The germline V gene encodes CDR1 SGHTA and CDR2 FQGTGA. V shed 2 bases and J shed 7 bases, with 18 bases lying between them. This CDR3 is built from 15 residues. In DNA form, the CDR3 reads TGTGCCAGCAGCTTAGGAGGGTATAGGGCGGAAGAGCAGTACTTC. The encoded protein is CASSLGGYRAEEQYF.

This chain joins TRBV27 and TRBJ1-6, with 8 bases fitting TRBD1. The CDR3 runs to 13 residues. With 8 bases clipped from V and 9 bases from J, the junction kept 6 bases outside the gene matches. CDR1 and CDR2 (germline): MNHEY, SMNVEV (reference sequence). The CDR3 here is CASRTGFSSPLHF. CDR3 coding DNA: TGTGCCAGCCGGACAGGGTTTTCTTCACCCCTCCACTTT.

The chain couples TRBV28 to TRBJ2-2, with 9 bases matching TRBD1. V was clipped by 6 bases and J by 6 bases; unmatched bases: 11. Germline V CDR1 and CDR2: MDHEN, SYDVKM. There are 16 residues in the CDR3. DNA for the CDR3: TGTGCCAGCAGAGCCCGGGACAGGGAATTCTCCGGGGAGCTGTTTTTT. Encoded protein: CASRARDREFSGELFF.

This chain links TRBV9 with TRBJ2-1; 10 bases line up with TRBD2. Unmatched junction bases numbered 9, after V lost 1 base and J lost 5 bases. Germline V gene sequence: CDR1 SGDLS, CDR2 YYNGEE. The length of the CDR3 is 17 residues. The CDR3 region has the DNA TGTGCCAGCAGCGTAAGGCTACTAGCGGGGAACGACAATGAGCAGTTCTTC. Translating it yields CASSVRLLAGNDNEQFF.

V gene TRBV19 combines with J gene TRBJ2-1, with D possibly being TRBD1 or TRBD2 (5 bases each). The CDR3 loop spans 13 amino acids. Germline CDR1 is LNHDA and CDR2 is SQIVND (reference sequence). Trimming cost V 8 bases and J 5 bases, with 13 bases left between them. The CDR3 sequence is CASRGPTNNEQFF. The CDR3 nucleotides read TGTGCCAGTCGGGGCCCTACTAACAATGAGCAGTTCTTC. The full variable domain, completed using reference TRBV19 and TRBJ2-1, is DGGITQSPKYLFRKEGQNVTLSCEQNLNHDAMYWYRQDPGQGLRLIYYSQIVNDFQKGDIAEGYSVSREKKESFPLTVTSAQKNPTAFYLCASRGPTNNEQFFGPGTRLTVL.

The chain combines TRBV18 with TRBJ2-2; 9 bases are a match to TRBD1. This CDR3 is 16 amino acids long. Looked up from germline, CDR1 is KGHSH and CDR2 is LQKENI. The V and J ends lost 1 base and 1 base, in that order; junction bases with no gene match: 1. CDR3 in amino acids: CASSPRDRVNTGELFF. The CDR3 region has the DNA TGTGCCAGCTCACCACGGGACAGGGTGAACACCGGGGAGCTGTTTTTT.

CDR3 DNA sequence: TGTGCCAGCAGCTCGGAAGCGGGAGGTACCTCCTACGAGCAGTACTTC. Protein sequence: CASSSEAGGTSYEQYF. This chain joins TRBV7-9 and TRBJ2-7; 9 bases agree with TRBD2. The CDR3 runs 16 residues. Trimming at V came to 4 bases and at J to 0 bases, leaving 7 bases not matched to a gene. Germline V lookup: CDR1 SEHNR, CDR2 FQNEAQ (reference sequence).

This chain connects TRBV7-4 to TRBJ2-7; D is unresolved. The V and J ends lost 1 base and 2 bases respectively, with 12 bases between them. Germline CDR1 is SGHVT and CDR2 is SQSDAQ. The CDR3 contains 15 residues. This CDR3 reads CASSLVRAQPYEQYF. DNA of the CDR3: TGTGCCAGCAGCTTAGTAAGGGCTCAGCCCTACGAGCAGTACTTC. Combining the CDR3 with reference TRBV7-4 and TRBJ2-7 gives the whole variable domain GAGVSQSPRYKVAKRGRDVALRCDSISGHVTLYWYRQTLGQGSEVLTYSQSDAQRDKSGRPSGRFSAERPERSVSTLKIQRTEQGDSAVYLCASSLVRAQPYEQYFGPGTRLTVT.

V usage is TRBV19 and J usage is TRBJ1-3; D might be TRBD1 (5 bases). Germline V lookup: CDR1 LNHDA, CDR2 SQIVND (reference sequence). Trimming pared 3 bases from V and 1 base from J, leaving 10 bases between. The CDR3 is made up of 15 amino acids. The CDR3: CASSMGWGSGNTIYF. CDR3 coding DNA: TGTGCCAGTAGTATGGGCTGGGGGTCTGGAAACACCATATATTTT.

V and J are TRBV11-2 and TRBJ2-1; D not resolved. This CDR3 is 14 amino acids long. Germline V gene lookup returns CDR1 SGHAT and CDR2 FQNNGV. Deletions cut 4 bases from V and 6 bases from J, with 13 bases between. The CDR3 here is CASSSPTGGNEQFF. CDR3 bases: TGTGCCAGCAGCTCCCCCACGGGTGGCAATGAGCAGTTCTTC.

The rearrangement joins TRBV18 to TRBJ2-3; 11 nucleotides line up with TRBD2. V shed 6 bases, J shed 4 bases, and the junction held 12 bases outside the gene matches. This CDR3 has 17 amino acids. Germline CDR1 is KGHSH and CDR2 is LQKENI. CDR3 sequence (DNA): TGTGCCAGCTCCCCCCGCCGAACTAGCGGGAGCCCAGATACGCAGTATTTT. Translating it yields CASSPRRTSGSPDTQYF.

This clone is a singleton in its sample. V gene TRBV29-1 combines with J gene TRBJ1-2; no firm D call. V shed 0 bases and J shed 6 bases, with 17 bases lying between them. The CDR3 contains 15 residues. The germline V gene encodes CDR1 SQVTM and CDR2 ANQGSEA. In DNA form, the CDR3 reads TGCAGCGTTGAAGATGCGGCCCCGAGAGTCCATGGCTACACCTTC. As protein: CSVEDAAPRVHGYTF.

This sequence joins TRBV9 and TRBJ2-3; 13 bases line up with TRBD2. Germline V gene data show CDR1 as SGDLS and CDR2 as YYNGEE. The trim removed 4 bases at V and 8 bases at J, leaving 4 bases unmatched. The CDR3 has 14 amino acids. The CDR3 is CASSSGTSGATQYF. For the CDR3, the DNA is TGTGCCAGCAGCTCAGGGACTAGCGGGGCTACGCAGTATTTT.

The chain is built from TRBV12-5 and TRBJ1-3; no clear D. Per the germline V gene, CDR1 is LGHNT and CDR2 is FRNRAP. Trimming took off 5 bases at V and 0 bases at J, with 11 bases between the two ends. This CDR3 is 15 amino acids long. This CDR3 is CASGNLVSSGNTIYF. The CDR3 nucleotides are TGTGCTAGTGGTAACCTCGTTAGCTCTGGAAACACCATATATTTT.